These 32 T cell receptor beta chains came from one sample sequenced in a study of T cell responses to AZD1222 COVID-19 vaccine. Profiled with immunoSEQ multiplex PCR; TCRdb holds only in-frame clones, not every one. The sample yields roughly 97,000 clones, roughly 84% seen once. Sequencing was performed on peripheral blood, taken on day 0 of AZD1222 vaccination. These receptors came from an adult in good health.

This sequence joins TRBV5-1 and TRBJ1-1; 7 nucleotides match TRBD1. Trimming at V came to 2 bases and at J to 0 bases, leaving 1 base not matched to a gene. CDR1 is SGHRS, CDR2 YFSETQ, per germline. This CDR3 region has 14 residues. DNA of the CDR3: TGCGCCAGCAGCTTCGACAGGGTGAACACTGAAGCTTTCTTT. Encoded protein: CASSFDRVNTEAFF.

Many counts were recorded for this clone. The chain is built from TRBV5-1 and TRBJ1-2, with TRBD1 identical over 9 bases. This CDR3 is built from 17 residues. Trimming took 3 bases from V and 0 from J; bases not matched to a gene: 9. Germline CDR1 and CDR2: SGHRS and YFSETQ. The CDR3 DNA sequence: TGCGCCAGCAGCTACCGGGACAGGGAACCGTCTAACTATGGCTACACCTTC. Its translation: CASSYRDREPSNYGYTF.

The chain couples TRBV11-2 to TRBJ1-2; 11 bases are shared with TRBD1. This CDR3 is built from 16 residues. The trim removed 5 bases at V and 4 bases at J, leaving 9 bases unmatched. The germline V gene has CDR1 SGHAT and CDR2 FQNNGV. The CDR3 DNA reads as TGTGCCAGCAGCCCCGGGACAGGGGGGAGGCCCTATGGCTACACCTTC. Amino acids: CASSPGTGGRPYGYTF.

This sequence joins TRBV11-2 and TRBJ2-1, with D tentatively TRBD1 (5 bases). This CDR3 has 15 amino acids. Deletions cut 5 bases from V and 7 bases from J, with 18 bases between. CDR1 SGHAT and CDR2 FQNNGV come from the germline V gene. CDR3 residues: CASSEDRRSHNEQFF. The CDR3 DNA follows: TGTGCCAGCAGCGAAGACAGACGTTCTCATAATGAGCAGTTCTTC.

The chain recombines TRBV11-2 with TRBJ1-2; 12 bases align to TRBD1. The germline V gene has CDR1 SGHAT and CDR2 FQNNGV. The CDR3 has 14 residues. V gave up 5 bases and J gave up 7 bases; unmatched junction bases: 5. CDR3 sequence: CASSGDRGLPGYTF. The CDR3 DNA follows: TGTGCCAGCAGCGGGGACAGGGGGCTTCCTGGCTACACCTTC.

This rearrangement joins TRBV6-5 to TRBJ2-1; D unresolved. V was cut by 2 bases and J by 8 bases, with 10 bases left in between. The CDR3 is 13 amino acids. Germline V gene lookup returns CDR1 MNHEY and CDR2 SVGAGI. The DNA of the CDR3 is TGTGCCAGCAGTTACCAGAACTGGGATGAGCAGTTCTTC. Protein: CASSYQNWDEQFF.

The chain has TRBV21-1 and TRBJ2-1; the tabulated D call, TRBD1, remains unverified against the DNA. TRBV21-1 is annotated as a pseudogene. This CDR3 is built from 13 residues. CDR3 nucleotides: TGTGCCACCCACAGGGTCTCCTACAATGAGCAGTTCTTC. Its protein product is CATHRVSYNEQFF.

This clone occurred a few times. The chain is built from TRBV25-1 and TRBJ1-4; D is possibly TRBD1 (5 bases). The CDR3 sequence is 16 residues long. Trimming cost V 4 bases and J 8 bases, with 20 bases left between them. Germline lookup yields CDR1 MGHDK and CDR2 SYGVNS. The CDR3 DNA sequence: TGTGCCAGCAGTGCCACCCTGTTGGGGCCGGAGGAAAAACTGTTTTTT. This codes for CASSATLLGPEEKLFF.

This clone was recorded a few times. The rearrangement joins TRBV7-9 to TRBJ2-5, with D perhaps matching TRBD2 (5 bases). Deletions cut 7 bases from V and 0 bases from J, with 9 bases between. The CDR3 runs 13 residues. Germline V gene lookup returns CDR1 SEHNR and CDR2 FQNEAQ (reference sequence). CDR3 amino acids: CASTTGYQETQYF. In nucleotides, the CDR3 is TGTGCCAGCACCACGGGGTACCAAGAGACCCAGTACTTC.

The V call is TRBV30, the J call TRBJ2-7; 10 nucleotides agree with TRBD1. Germline lookup yields CDR1 GTSNPN and CDR2 SVGIG (reference sequence). The V segment lost 2 bases and the J segment 1 base; nucleotides outside the gene matches: 2. CDR3 length: 14 amino acids. The CDR3 spells CAWSRTGGSYEQYF. The CDR3 nucleotides read TGTGCCTGGAGTCGGACAGGGGGGTCCTACGAGCAGTACTTC. Full variable domain (rest looked up from reference TRBV30 and TRBJ2-7): SQTIHQWPATLVQPVGSPLSLECTVEGTSNPNLYWYRQAAGRGLQLLFYSVGIGQISSEVPQNLSASRPQDRQFILSSKKLLLSDSGFYLCAWSRTGGSYEQYFGPGTRLTVT.

The chain uses TRBV19 and TRBJ1-2; D perhaps matches TRBD1 (6 bases). Trimming removed 3 bases from V and 4 bases from J, with 15 bases in between. Germline CDR1 and CDR2: LNHDA and SQIVND (reference sequence). The CDR3 loop spans 15 amino acids. CDR3 sequence (DNA): TGTGCCAGTAGTATCAACAGGGAGGCTAGCTATGGCTACACCTTC. The encoded protein is CASSINREASYGYTF.

This chain links TRBV5-1 with TRBJ1-1; D is uncertain. V lost 5 bases to trimming and J lost 7 bases, with 18 bases between them. The CDR3 has 14 amino acids. Per germline, CDR1 SGHRS and CDR2 YFSETQ. The CDR3 DNA is TGCGCCAGCAGTCAAGAACATGGGAGGGATGAAGCTTTCTTT. It translates to CASSQEHGRDEAFF.

The chain couples TRBV6-5 to TRBJ1-1; a possible D gene is TRBD1 (5 bases). Trimming cost V 9 bases and J 7 bases, with 15 bases left between them. This CDR3 contains 12 residues. Germline assignment: CDR1 MNHEY and CDR2 SVGAGI. CDR3 DNA: TGTGCCAGTGGGGGTCGGGACGTTGAAGCTTTCTTT. It translates to CASGGRDVEAFF.

V gene TRBV15 combines with J gene TRBJ2-3, with 9 positions matching TRBD2. The junction had 1 base not matched to a gene; V was cut back by 1 base and J by 2 bases. CDR3 size: 15 residues. The germline V gene has CDR1 LNHNV and CDR2 YYDKDF (reference sequence). The CDR3 here is CATSRASGATDTQYF. As DNA, the CDR3 is TGTGCCACCAGCAGAGCTAGCGGGGCCACAGATACGCAGTATTTT.

This chain joins TRBV3-1 (or the pseudogene TRBV3-2) and TRBJ2-7; D possibly matches TRBD1 or TRBD2 (5 bases each). Trimming left V 0 bases short and J 6 bases short, with 9 bases between. The V gene's germline CDR1 is LGHDT and CDR2 YNNKEL (reference sequence). The CDR3 runs to 13 residues. DNA of the CDR3: TGTGCCAGCAGCCAAGATCAGAGGGGCGAGCAGTACTTC. This encodes CASSQDQRGEQYF.

V and J are TRBV11-1 and TRBJ1-5; D is undetermined. Trimming removed 6 bases from V and 2 bases from J, with 8 bases in between. There are 13 residues in the CDR3. CDR1 and CDR2 from the germline V gene are SGHAT and FQDESV (reference sequence). The CDR3 here is CASSRGGNQPQHF. The CDR3 nucleotides read TGTGCCAGCAGTCGGGGTGGCAATCAGCCCCAGCATTTT.

The V call is TRBV19, the J call TRBJ1-5, with TRBD1 as a possible D gene (6 bases). The V end lost 5 bases, the J end lost 6 bases, and 14 bases lay between the germline ends. The CDR3 has 14 amino acids. The germline V gene encodes CDR1 LNHDA and CDR2 SQIVND (reference sequence). This chain's CDR3 is CASSVTGSGQPQHF. As DNA, the CDR3 is TGTGCCAGTAGTGTCACAGGGTCCGGTCAGCCCCAGCATTTT.

The J gene is TRBJ1-1, the V gene TRBV9; D remains unclear. The CDR3 loop spans 15 amino acids. V was cut by 0 bases and J by 3 bases, with 12 bases left in between. Germline CDR1 SGDLS, CDR2 YYNGEE. The chain's CDR3 is CASSVDGQAHTEAFF. DNA for the CDR3: TGTGCCAGCAGCGTAGATGGTCAGGCCCACACTGAAGCTTTCTTT.

This clone was counted once. V and J are TRBV4-3 and TRBJ1-2; D call uncertain. The CDR3 is 15 residues long. CDR1 is LGHNA and CDR2 is YSLEER in the germline V gene. Trimming cost V 0 bases and J 2 bases, with 10 bases left between them. The DNA of the CDR3 is TGCGCCAGCAGCCAAGATATTTCTAAAAACTATGGCTACACCTTC. Amino acids: CASSQDISKNYGYTF.

The J gene is TRBJ1-1, the V gene TRBV5-4, with 8 bases identical to TRBD1. CDR1 and CDR2 (germline): SGHNT, YYREEE (reference sequence). The CDR3 loop spans 15 amino acids. Losses at the gene ends were 7 bases for V and 3 bases for J; bases not matched to a gene: 11. The CDR3 coding sequence is TGTGCCAGCCTTCCAGGGGGCGAATTAGACACTGAAGCTTTCTTT. Protein product: CASLPGGELDTEAFF.

The V gene is TRBV9, the J gene TRBJ1-6; D uncertain. Germline values: CDR1 SGDLS, CDR2 YYNGEE. CDR3 size: 14 residues. Trimming stripped 4 bases from V and 6 bases from J, with 11 bases between. DNA of the CDR3: TGTGCCAGCAGCTACGGGTCTCTTAATTCACCCCTCCACTTT. It codes for CASSYGSLNSPLHF.

This clone was observed a single time. The rearrangement uses TRBV6-1 and TRBJ2-7; maybe TRBD1 (5 bases). Trimming shortened V by 5 bases and J by 5 bases, and 13 bases separated the two germline ends. The CDR3 extends over 13 amino acids. In germline, CDR1 is MNHNS, CDR2 SASEGT. This CDR3 is CASSSSAGNEQYF. CDR3 coding DNA: TGTGCCAGCAGTTCCTCCGCAGGGAACGAGCAGTACTTC.

The table lists this clone with a few counts. The chain employs TRBV30 and TRBJ2-4; TRBD2 matches at 12 bases. The length of the CDR3 is 17 residues. The V and J ends lost 3 bases and 0 bases, in that order; junction bases with no gene match: 6. The germline CDR1 and CDR2 sequences are GTSNPN and SVGIG (reference sequence). The CDR3 loop is CAWSPGLAGAAKNIQYF. The CDR3 DNA sequence: TGTGCCTGGAGCCCGGGACTAGCGGGCGCAGCCAAAAACATTCAGTACTTC.

This chain connects TRBV5-1 to TRBJ1-4, with D perhaps matching TRBD1 (6 bases). Germline CDR1 is SGHRS and CDR2 is YFSETQ. This CDR3 is 15 amino acids long. Trimming removed 4 bases from V and 2 bases from J, with 12 bases in between. The CDR3 bases are TGCGCCAGCAGCCCGTCGAGGGGGACTAATGAAAAACTGTTTTTT. It yields the protein CASSPSRGTNEKLFF.

This sequence joins TRBV3-1 (or the pseudogene TRBV3-2) and TRBJ2-1; D unclear. Looked up from germline, CDR1 is LGHDT and CDR2 is YNNKEL (reference sequence). V lost 0 bases to trimming and J lost 8 bases, with 5 bases between them. The CDR3 has 12 amino acids. In DNA, the CDR3 is TGTGCCAGCAGCCAAGACAGATATGAGCAGTTCTTC. Translation: CASSQDRYEQFF.

This clone was counted many times. The CDR3 reads CASSDSNNNEQFF. CDR3 nucleotide sequence: TGTGCCAGCAGTGACTCGAATAACAATGAGCAGTTCTTC. V and J are TRBV6-4 and TRBJ2-1, with unresolved D. The CDR3 is made up of 13 amino acids. V was shortened by 0 bases and J by 5 bases, with 5 bases between the two germline ends. Germline CDR1 and CDR2: MRHNA and SNTAGT.

V usage is TRBV6-5 and J usage is TRBJ1-2, with TRBD1 matching over 7 bases. There are 16 residues in the CDR3. The germline CDR1 and CDR2 sequences are MNHEY and SVGAGI. Trimming removed 4 bases from V and 4 bases from J; junction bases left unmatched: 12. CDR3 in DNA: TGTGCCAGCAGTTCCCTGACAGGGTTCCCCTCCTATGGCTACACCTTC. This gives the protein CASSSLTGFPSYGYTF.

The V gene is TRBV5-1, the J gene TRBJ1-1; unclear D gene. The germline V gene encodes CDR1 SGHRS and CDR2 YFSETQ. The CDR3 has 14 residues. Trimming removed 0 bases at V and 0 bases at J, with 6 bases between. The DNA of the CDR3 is TGCGCCAGCAGCTTGGACGGGTTGAACACTGAAGCTTTCTTT. Protein: CASSLDGLNTEAFF.

The CDR3 region is CASSLRDNYGYTF. The CDR3 coding sequence is TGTGCCAGCAGCTTAAGGGATAACTATGGCTACACCTTC. The chain uses TRBV13 and TRBJ1-2, with unresolved D. V was cut by 2 bases and J by 1 base, with 5 bases left in between. Germline lookup yields CDR1 PRHDT and CDR2 FYEKMQ (reference sequence). The CDR3 is 13 residues long.

The rearrangement links TRBV3-1 (or the pseudogene TRBV3-2) to TRBJ1-1; tentative D call: TRBD1 (5 bases). The V and J ends lost 1 base and 8 bases respectively, with 14 bases between them. The CDR3 runs 14 residues. Germline V gives CDR1 LGHDT, CDR2 YNNKEL (reference sequence). The CDR3 DNA reads as TGTGCCAGCAGCCAAGGTAGCAGGGTACACGAAGCTTTCTTT. Residues: CASSQGSRVHEAFF.

CDR3 bases: TGTGCCAGCAGCAAGGGTAGACAGGGTAGCAATCAGCCCCAGCATTTT. It yields the protein CASSKGRQGSNQPQHF. The chain employs TRBV21-1 and TRBJ1-5; TRBD1, the table's D call, was not compared with the DNA. TRBV21-1 is shown as a pseudogene. The CDR3 contains 16 residues.

The chain recombines TRBV15 with TRBJ1-5; no firm D call. The CDR3 sequence is 15 residues long. Looked up from germline, CDR1 is LNHNV and CDR2 is YYDKDF (reference sequence). V was cut by 1 base and J by 2 bases, with 9 bases left in between. CDR3: CATSRVGVGNQPQHF. The CDR3 nucleotides read TGTGCCACCAGCAGAGTTGGGGTTGGCAATCAGCCCCAGCATTTT.